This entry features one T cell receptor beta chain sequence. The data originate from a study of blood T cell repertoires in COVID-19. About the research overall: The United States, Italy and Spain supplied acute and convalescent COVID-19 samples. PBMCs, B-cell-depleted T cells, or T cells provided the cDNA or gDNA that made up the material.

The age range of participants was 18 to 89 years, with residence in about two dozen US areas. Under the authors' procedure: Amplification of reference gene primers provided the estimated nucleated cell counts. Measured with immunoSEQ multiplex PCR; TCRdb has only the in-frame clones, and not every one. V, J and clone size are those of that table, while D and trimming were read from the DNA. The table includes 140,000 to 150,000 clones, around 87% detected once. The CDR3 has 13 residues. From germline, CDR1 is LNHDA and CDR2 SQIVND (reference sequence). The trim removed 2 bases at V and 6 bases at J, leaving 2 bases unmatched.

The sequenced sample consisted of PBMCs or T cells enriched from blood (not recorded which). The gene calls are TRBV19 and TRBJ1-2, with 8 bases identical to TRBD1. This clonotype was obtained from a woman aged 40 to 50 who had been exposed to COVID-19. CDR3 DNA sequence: TGTGCCAGTAGTATACAGGGGGCGCATGGCTACACCTTC. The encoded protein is CASSIQGAHGYTF.